This T cell receptor beta chain was profiled in a study of response to subunit inactivated influenza vaccine. The V gene lost 3 bases and the J gene lost 2 bases, with 8 bases spanning the gap. CDR1 is SGHTA, CDR2 FQGNSA, per germline. The CDR3 loop spans 14 amino acids. Each CDR3 protein gets one entry after TCRdb re-called the RT-PCR reads with MiXCR. The repertoire holds 150,000 or so distinct CDR3 sequences, with about a tenth as singletons. This clonotype was found a few times. Its antigen is undetermined. Study outcomes and limitations: Every seasonal influenza vaccination brings in few new T cells, the authors suggested.

J is TRBJ1-3 and V is TRBV7-2; weak D call: TRBD1 (6 bases). The sequencing here drew on non-naive T cells sorted from PBMCs, taken around seven weeks after vaccination. This TCR derives from a middle-aged man who received an inactivated influenza vaccine. The CDR3: CASSLHRAGNTIYF. In DNA, the CDR3 is TGTGCCAGCAGCTTGCACAGGGCTGGAAACACCATATATTTT.